This entry is about one T cell receptor beta chain. This receptor's antigen is unknown. Base-call qualities are not available, and no considerably larger clone is one nucleotide away. These data originate in a study of radiotherapy plus CTLA-4 blockade in lung cancer listed by TCRdb under 2018. Broadly, across the study: Among enrolled patients, 18% had an objective response and 31% reached disease control. What the study reported, not specific to this receptor: Increased serum interferon-beta after radiation, together with early dynamic changes in blood T cell clones, were reported to be the strongest predictors of response. After treatment with radiotherapy and ipilimumab, TCR clones that came from tumors expanded in the peripheral blood.

Library preparation used the immunoSEQ multiplex PCR assay. The table comes from immuneACCESS by way of TCRdb, which keeps in-frame sequences with V and J called. Part of the clones is missing from these tables; in studies checked, under half for an unresolved V gene and the rest for unknown reasons. Across this sample there are around 80,000 clones, with around 74% seen only once. The ten largest account for roughly 10% of the sample. The germline V gene (reference sequence) sets CDR1 to LNHDA and CDR2 to SQIVND. At the junction V is shortened by 10 bases and J by 4 bases, with 20 bases in between. From its cysteine to its phenylalanine, the CDR3 spans 15 amino acids. The entry retains the CDR3 DNA only, 45 bases that are in frame from base 1. In this study, focal radiation therapy paired with CTLA-4 blockade (ipilimumab) was tested in patients who had chemo-refractory metastatic non-small-cell lung cancer.

The sample consisted of peripheral blood, taken from a patient treated with radiotherapy plus ipilimumab. The chain employs TRBV19 and TRBJ2-1; there is no confident call for the D gene. The sequence was obtained from a human donor with non-small cell lung cancer whose response to radiotherapy plus ipilimumab could not be evaluated. CDR3 sequence: CATPVLASTYNEQFF. The DNA is TGTGCCACCCCCGTCCTGGCTTCGACTTACAATGAGCAGTTCTTC.